This passage covers 17 T cell receptor beta chains from one sample sequenced in a study of identical twins. TCRdb re-analysed the 5' RACE reads in MiXCR, keeping a single row per CDR3 protein. The sample lists hundreds of thousands of distinct CDR3 sequences; approximately 18% were seen once. The data were also submitted as part of a second study, on T cells expressing NK-cell markers.

The sample taken for sequencing was PBMCs. Receptors were obtained from a woman between 18 and 29 years old in good health.

This clonotype has only a few counts. The gene calls are TRBV20-1 and TRBJ2-4; a possible D gene is TRBD1 (5 bases). Germline V gene lookup returns CDR1 DFQATT and CDR2 SNEGSKA (reference sequence). The CDR3 spans 13 residues. With 1 base removed from V and 6 bases from J, the gap between germline ends came to 10 bases. The CDR3 reads CSARGHRGNIQYF. The CDR3 nucleotides are TGCAGTGCTAGAGGCCATAGGGGAAACATTCAGTACTTC.

This clonotype appeared a few times. The rearrangement joins TRBV7-2 to TRBJ2-7; unclear D gene. The CDR3 runs 12 residues. V lost 5 bases and J lost 3, with 8 bases in between. The germline gives CDR1 SGHTA, CDR2 FQGNSA. In DNA form, the CDR3 reads TGTGCCAGCAGCACGTTGGGCTACGAGCAGTACTTC. It encodes CASSTLGYEQYF.

This clonotype has just a few counts. The gene calls are TRBV20-1 and TRBJ2-5; 7 nucleotides align to TRBD2. Germline assignment: CDR1 DFQATT and CDR2 SNEGSKA (reference sequence). This CDR3 contains 15 residues. V trimming: 2 bases; J trimming: 5 bases; junction bases outside the gene matches: 11. The CDR3 loop reads CSARFPGGRLETQYF. CDR3 in DNA: TGCAGTGCTAGATTTCCCGGGGGGAGGTTGGAGACCCAGTACTTC.

The chain links TRBV20-1 to TRBJ1-1; D gene unclear. The CDR3 totals 13 residues. The germline V and J ends were trimmed by 2 bases and 0 bases, with 7 bases remaining between them. CDR1 DFQATT and CDR2 SNEGSKA come from the germline V gene (reference sequence). The CDR3 DNA sequence: TGCAGTGCTAGATACAGACTGAACACTGAAGCTTTCTTT. Translation gives CSARYRLNTEAFF.

The chain employs TRBV7-8 and TRBJ2-1, with D unclear. There are 15 residues in the CDR3. CDR1 SGHVS and CDR2 FQNEAQ come from the germline V gene. The V gene lost 2 bases and the J gene lost 6 bases, with 14 bases spanning the gap. The CDR3 region has the DNA TGTGCCAGCAGCTTAAACCCGGCCCCGGGCAATGAGCAGTTCTTC. Encoded protein: CASSLNPAPGNEQFF.

This chain uses TRBV6-2 or TRBV6-3 with TRBJ2-1; no reliable D call. Trimming shortened V by 5 bases and J by 2 bases, and 13 bases separated the two germline ends. The CDR3 is made up of 15 amino acids. The germline V gene has CDR1 MNHEY and CDR2 SVGEGT. CDR3 amino acids: CASSRLTSTYNEQFF. In nucleotides, the CDR3 is TGTGCCAGCAGTCGCCTAACTTCTACCTACAATGAGCAGTTCTTC.

The V and J genes are TRBV30 and TRBJ2-7; the D gene is possibly TRBD2 (6 bases). Trimming stripped 0 bases from V and 4 bases from J, with 13 bases between. From germline, CDR1 is GTSNPN and CDR2 SVGIG (reference sequence). The CDR3 runs to 14 residues. CDR3 coding DNA: TGTGCCTGGAGTGTACCCGCGGGATCTTACGAGCAGTACTTC. Its translation is CAWSVPAGSYEQYF.

In its sample, this clonotype was seen a few times. The chain joins TRBV9 to TRBJ1-1; D gene uncertain. There are 14 residues in the CDR3. Germline CDR1 and CDR2: SGDLS and YYNGEE. V shed 0 bases and J shed 4 bases, with 10 bases lying between them. CDR3 amino acids: CASSVALVTTEAFF. CDR3 bases: TGTGCCAGCAGCGTAGCCCTGGTTACCACTGAAGCTTTCTTT.

This clonotype was observed a few times. Since no conserved phenylalanine or tryptophan closes the CDR3, a read error is the likely cause. No DNA is shown, since the ends of the CDR3 on it are uncertain; the CDR3 is the one TCRdb lists. The genes are TRBV21-1 and TRBJ2-3; TRBD1, as called in the table, went unchecked against the DNA. TRBV21-1 is tagged as a pseudogene. Including both end residues, the CDR3 is 12 amino acids long. CDR3 loop: CASSIRRGTLFL.

This clonotype was counted at least ten times. The CDR3, as DNA: TGTGCCAGCAGCCCCGCGGGGGACAATGAGCAGTTCTTC. This translates into CASSPAGDNEQFF. This chain connects TRBV7-9 to TRBJ2-1; TRBD2 matches 7 bases. Germline V gene data show CDR1 as SEHNR and CDR2 as FQNEAQ (reference sequence). Unmatched junction bases numbered 3, after V lost 5 bases and J lost 5 bases. The CDR3 spans 13 residues.

The chain employs TRBV12-3 or TRBV12-4 and TRBJ2-1; perhaps TRBD1 as D (6 bases). The length of the CDR3 is 14 residues. Trimming pared 6 bases from V and 5 bases from J, leaving 14 bases between. The CDR3 loop reads CASRREQGNNEQFF. The CDR3 DNA is TGTGCCAGCAGAAGAGAACAGGGTAACAATGAGCAGTTCTTC.

At least ten counts were recorded for this clonotype. CDR3 amino acids: CATSRDLGWDNEQFF. CDR3 bases: TGTGCCACCAGCAGAGATTTGGGCTGGGACAATGAGCAGTTCTTC. The genes are TRBV15 and TRBJ2-1; D is ambiguous. Germline lookup yields CDR1 LNHNV and CDR2 YYDKDF (reference sequence). The CDR3 spans 15 residues. The V end was cut by 0 bases, the J end by 5 bases, with 11 bases between.

This chain uses TRBV3-1 with TRBJ1-2; 7 positions agree with TRBD1. The CDR3 totals 17 residues. V was pared by 4 bases and J by 5 bases, with 16 bases of the junction left unmatched. Germline-derived CDR1 and CDR2 are LGHDT and YNNKEL (reference sequence). CDR3 protein: CASSLGRDRVGGYGYTF. The CDR3 region has the DNA TGTGCCAGCAGCCTAGGACGCGACAGGGTCGGAGGGTATGGCTACACCTTC.

The rearrangement joins TRBV12-3 or TRBV12-4 to TRBJ2-5; D ambiguous. Trimming removed 4 bases at V and 6 bases at J, with 12 bases between. CDR3 size: 13 residues. The CDR3, as DNA: TGTGCCAGCAGTTCTCCACTGATGAAGACCCAGTACTTC. The encoded protein is CASSSPLMKTQYF.

A few counts support this clonotype. The V call is TRBV5-1, the J call TRBJ2-1, with TRBD2 matching over 9 bases. With V trimmed by 0 bases and J by 9 bases, 7 bases remained unmatched. Germline assignment: CDR1 SGHRS and CDR2 YFSETQ. This CDR3 spans 15 amino acids. The DNA for the CDR3 is TGCGCCAGCAGCTTGGAGGCAGCGGGGGGCGGTGAGCAGTTCTTC. This encodes CASSLEAAGGGEQFF.

This clonotype was recorded many times. The chain employs TRBV12-3 or TRBV12-4 and TRBJ1-5; D not resolved. The CDR3 is 13 residues long. The V and J ends lost 8 bases and 1 base respectively, with 9 bases between them. CDR3 in amino acids: CASRPRSNQPQHF. CDR3 DNA: TGTGCCAGCCGACCTAGGAGCAATCAGCCCCAGCATTTT.

This clonotype has a handful of counts. The chain is built from TRBV11-2 and TRBJ2-2, with 10 positions matching TRBD2. V gave up 5 bases and J gave up 2 bases; unmatched junction bases: 11. CDR1 is SGHAT, CDR2 FQNNGV, per germline. The CDR3 consists of 18 residues. The CDR3 sequence is CASSPLGLAASNTGELFF. DNA for the CDR3: TGTGCCAGCAGCCCTTTAGGACTAGCGGCGTCCAACACCGGGGAGCTGTTTTTT.